A single sample gave rise to the 31 T cell receptor beta chains below, sequenced in a study of blood T cells in healthy people across ages (dated by TCRdb to the mid-2010s). The library was generated by 5' RACE. The sequencer was an Illumina HiSeq 2500. A second PCR of about 7 to 12 cycles was run with a J-beta primer mix and a sample-barcoded 5' primer. Using fastp at Q25 and MiXCR, TCRdb reprocessed the public reads and kept productive beta chains. Identical CDR3 proteins give one entry, which carries the most common genes and DNA. A total of around 870,000 distinct CDR3 sequences appear in this sample, under 30% of them only once. The ten largest clones add up to roughly 17% of the sample. Material: blood. The receptors here all came from an elderly woman in good health.

This clonotype was seen repeatedly, ten times or more. CDR3 amino acids: CASSLGYGTIGEQFF. CDR3 sequence (DNA): TGTGCCAGCAGCTTAGGGTACGGGACAATAGGAGAGCAGTTCTTC. The V gene is TRBV11-2, the J gene TRBJ2-1, with D perhaps matching TRBD1 (6 bases). The CDR3 runs to 15 residues. Germline CDR1 and CDR2: SGHAT and FQNNGV. The V end lost 1 base, the J end lost 10 bases, and 17 bases lay between the germline ends.

This chain uses TRBV7-2 with TRBJ2-7; a weak D match, TRBD2 (6 bases). Trimming took 1 base from V and 2 from J, leaving 21 bases between them. From germline, CDR1 is SGHTA and CDR2 FQGNSA. The CDR3 is 18 amino acids. The CDR3, as DNA: TGTGCCAGCAGCTTAGAAATTAATTCGGGGGTAAAGGCCTACGAGCAGTACTTC. Translating it yields CASSLEINSGVKAYEQYF. Using reference TRBV7-2 and TRBJ2-7 for the parts outside the CDR3, the full variable domain is GAGVSQSPSNKVTEKGKDVELRCDPISGHTALYWYRQSLGQGLEFLIYFQGNSAPDKSGLPSDRFSAERTGGSVSTLTIQRTQQEDSAVYLCASSLEINSGVKAYEQYFGPGTRLTVT.

The chain couples TRBV5-1 to TRBJ1-1; perhaps TRBD1 as D (6 bases). Looked up from germline, CDR1 is SGHRS and CDR2 is YFSETQ. CDR3 length: 14 residues. Trimming cost V 5 bases and J 5 bases, with 16 bases left between them. CDR3 nucleotide sequence: TGCGCCAGCAGGCCCGAGGGGGGCTTAACTGAAGCTTTCTTT. Protein product: CASRPEGGLTEAFF.

This clonotype was seen repeatedly, ten times or more. The chain links TRBV15 to TRBJ2-4; the match to TRBD2 covers 12 bases. Germline CDR1 reads LNHNV; CDR2 reads YYDKDF (reference sequence). The CDR3 is 17 amino acids. J gave up 5 bases and V 0 bases, and 5 bases lay outside the gene matches. CDR3 sequence: CATSRDRLAGGENIQYF. The CDR3 DNA is TGTGCCACCAGCAGAGATAGGCTAGCGGGGGGGGAAAACATTCAGTACTTC.

A few counts support this clonotype. CDR3 DNA: TGTGCCAGCAGTCGGGACGACAGTGAAAAACTGTTTTTT. This sequence encodes CASSRDDSEKLFF. The rearrangement uses TRBV6-6 and TRBJ1-4; possible D gene TRBD1, 5 bases. CDR1 is MNHNY, CDR2 SVGAGI, per germline (reference sequence). The CDR3 runs to 13 residues. V lost 5 bases to trimming and J lost 7 bases, with 11 bases between them.

This clonotype was picked up a small number of times. The CDR3: CASSYSAGVEAFF. Written as DNA, the CDR3 is TGTGCCAGCAGTTACTCGGCGGGGGTTGAAGCTTTCTTT. The rearrangement links TRBV6-2 or TRBV6-3 to TRBJ1-1; D might be TRBD1 (5 bases). V lost 0 bases and J lost 7, with 9 bases in between. This CDR3 region has 13 residues. Germline CDR1 is MNHEY and CDR2 is SVGEGT.

The chain links TRBV7-7 to TRBJ1-5, with 7 bases that match TRBD1. The V and J ends lost 3 bases and 1 base, in that order; junction bases with no gene match: 3. Germline assignment: CDR1 SSHAT and CDR2 FNYEAQ (reference sequence). This CDR3 is built from 15 residues. CDR3 in DNA: TGTGCCAGCAGCTTGCAGGGGGACAGCAATCAGCCCCAGCATTTT. It yields the protein CASSLQGDSNQPQHF.

This clonotype was picked up many times. The chain joins TRBV7-2 to TRBJ2-1, with D possibly called TRBD1 or TRBD2 (5 bases each). The length of the CDR3 is 14 residues. Trimming cost V 1 base and J 7 bases, with 11 bases left between them. The germline gives CDR1 SGHTA, CDR2 FQGNSA. The CDR3 loop reads CASSLVPGTNEQFF. For the CDR3, the DNA is TGTGCCAGCAGCTTAGTTCCAGGGACGAATGAGCAGTTCTTC.

This sequence joins TRBV6-1 and TRBJ2-3; D not resolved. Germline-derived CDR1 and CDR2 are MNHNS and SASEGT. Trimming left V 8 bases short and J 0 bases short, with 12 bases between. This CDR3 is built from 14 residues. The CDR3 DNA is TGTGCCAGCCTGCCAGGATCTAGCACAGATACGCAGTATTTT. Residues: CASLPGSSTDTQYF.

The V gene is TRBV3-1, the J gene TRBJ1-2; D gene unclear. This CDR3 has 17 residues. Between the trimmed V and J ends, which lost 4 bases and 4 bases, there was a span of 22 bases. The germline V gene has CDR1 LGHDT and CDR2 YNNKEL (reference sequence). As DNA, the CDR3 is TGTGCCAGCAGCCTCGTACATGGGGAGGGAGTGGGCTATGGCTACACCTTC. Its protein is CASSLVHGEGVGYGYTF.

This clonotype has ten or more counts. V and J are TRBV14 and TRBJ2-7; maybe TRBD2 (5 bases). In germline, CDR1 is SGHDN, CDR2 FVKESK. The length of the CDR3 is 14 residues. V lost 2 bases to trimming and J lost 3 bases, with 11 bases between them. CDR3 loop: CASSQQVRGYEQYF. The CDR3 DNA follows: TGTGCCAGCAGCCAACAGGTCCGGGGCTACGAGCAGTACTTC.

In its sample, this clonotype was seen many times. The CDR3 protein is CASSVAGGRKTGANVLTF. CDR3 sequence (DNA): TGTGCCAGCAGCGTAGCAGGCGGGAGAAAGACTGGGGCCAACGTCCTGACTTTC. This chain connects TRBV9 to TRBJ2-6; 7 bases line up with TRBD2. The CDR3 spans 18 residues. From germline, CDR1 is SGDLS and CDR2 YYNGEE. The J segment lost 2 bases and the V segment lost 0 bases, leaving 8 bases of the junction unmatched. Full variable domain (remainder filled in from reference TRBV9 and TRBJ2-6): DSGVTQTPKHLITATGQRVTLRCSPRSGDLSVYWYQQSLDQGLQFLIQYYNGEERAKGNILERFSAQQFPDLHSELNLSSLELGDSALYFCASSVAGGRKTGANVLTFGAGSRLTVL.

There are a few counts of this clonotype. A much more abundant neighbour one base away suggests this may be a read error. The gene calls are TRBV6-5 and TRBJ2-5, with TRBD2 matching 16 bases. This CDR3 region has 16 residues. The trim removed 6 bases at V and 11 bases at J, leaving 12 bases unmatched. The V gene's germline CDR1 is MNHEY and CDR2 SVGAGI. Here the CDR3 reads CASRGTSGGAPNEQYF. CDR3 bases: TGTGCCAGCAGGGGGACTAGCGGGGGGGCCCCGAATGAGCAGTACTTC.

The chain carries TRBV7-9 and TRBJ1-1; the match to TRBD1 covers 7 bases. CDR3 length equals 15 residues. CDR1 and CDR2 (germline): SEHNR, FQNEAQ (reference sequence). V lost 5 bases to trimming and J lost 1 base; unmatched junction nucleotides: 7. The CDR3 DNA sequence: TGTGCCAGCAGCCCGGAAGGACAGGCGAACACTGAAGCTTTCTTT. Its translation: CASSPEGQANTEAFF.

With regard to this clonotype: One end of the junction does not line up with germline, which may come from a read error. The chain has TRBV7-8 and TRBJ1-2, with 7 nucleotides matching TRBD1. Per germline, CDR1 SGHVS and CDR2 FQNEAQ. CDR3 size: 15 residues. CDR3 residues: CTSSLALDRVRGYTF. The CDR3 nucleotides are TGTACCAGCAGCTTAGCCCTAGACAGGGTTCGTGGCTACACCTTC.

This chain joins TRBV4-3 and TRBJ2-2, with D maybe TRBD2 (6 bases). The germline V gene has CDR1 LGHNA and CDR2 YSLEER. This CDR3 region has 16 residues. Trimming removed 2 bases from V and 2 bases from J, with 12 bases in between. The CDR3 nucleotides are TGCGCCAGCAGCCAAACCGGGACTCCTAACACCGGGGAGCTGTTTTTT. It encodes CASSQTGTPNTGELFF.

Notes on this clonotype: Just one base apart from a much larger clone, this may be a read error. The rearrangement joins TRBV14 to TRBJ2-6, with 9 bases matching TRBD1. The CDR3 runs 19 residues. V shed 3 bases and J 0 bases; nucleotides not matched to a gene: 9. The germline V gene encodes CDR1 SGHDN and CDR2 FVKESK. CDR3 loop: CASSHDRDRAFSGANVLTF. As DNA, the CDR3 is TGTGCCAGCAGCCACGATAGGGACAGGGCCTTCTCTGGGGCCAACGTCCTGACTTTC.

DNA of the CDR3: TGTGCCAGCAGCTTAAAAGGACTAGCGGGGGGTTCAGATACGCAGTATTTT. Amino acids: CASSLKGLAGGSDTQYF. The chain combines TRBV11-2 with TRBJ2-3; TRBD2 matches at 14 bases. This CDR3 has 17 residues. Germline values: CDR1 SGHAT, CDR2 FQNNGV. V lost 2 bases, J lost 4 bases, and 5 bases stayed unmatched.

The chain is built from TRBV6-1 and TRBJ2-1, with 10 bases identical to TRBD2. V was pared by 6 bases and J by 2 bases, with 7 bases of the junction left unmatched. Germline V lookup: CDR1 MNHNS, CDR2 SASEGT. The CDR3 is 16 amino acids. The CDR3 coding sequence is TGTGCCAGCAGCGCCGGACTAGCGGTTACCTACAATGAGCAGTTCTTC. Amino acid sequence: CASSAGLAVTYNEQFF.

This clonotype has ten or more counts. The rearrangement links TRBV9 to TRBJ2-1; TRBD2 agrees at 9 bases. The CDR3 consists of 17 residues. Looked up from germline, CDR1 is SGDLS and CDR2 is YYNGEE. V trimming: 0 bases; J trimming: 6 bases; junction bases outside the gene matches: 10. In DNA, the CDR3 is TGTGCCAGCAGCGTAGGTCGGAGCGGGGGGCTAACCAATGAGCAGTTCTTC. As protein: CASSVGRSGGLTNEQFF.

The V gene is TRBV28, the J gene TRBJ1-5, with TRBD1 identical over 8 bases. This CDR3 is 15 amino acids long. Germline V gene lookup returns CDR1 MDHEN and CDR2 SYDVKM. The J segment lost 2 bases and the V segment lost 6 bases, leaving 6 bases of the junction unmatched. The CDR3 reads CASSRRQGRNQPQHF. CDR3 nucleotides: TGTGCCAGCAGCAGGCGACAGGGGCGCAATCAGCCCCAGCATTTT. Drawing the rest from reference TRBV28 and TRBJ1-5, the complete variable domain is DVKVTQSSRYLVKRTGEKVFLECVQDMDHENMFWYRQDPGLGLRLIYFSYDVKMKEKGDIPEGYSVSREKKERFSLILESASTNQTSMYLCASSRRQGRNQPQHFGDGTRLSIL.

A word on this clonotype: The junction and the germline gene differ at one end; a read error may be behind it. The rearrangement links TRBV19 to TRBJ2-2, with D maybe TRBD1 (6 bases). The CDR3 covers 13 residues. Germline V gives CDR1 LNHDA, CDR2 SQIVND (reference sequence). The chain's CDR3 is CASTQGNTGERFF. CDR3 DNA: TGTGCCAGTACACAGGGAAACACCGGGGAGCGGTTTTTT.

This clonotype was observed a handful of times. A much larger clone is a single base away; this may be a read error. The chain employs TRBV5-1 and TRBJ2-3, with 9 bases that match TRBD2. The V segment lost 3 bases and the J segment 6 bases; nucleotides outside the gene matches: 14. From germline, CDR1 is SGHRS and CDR2 YFSETQ. This CDR3 is 17 amino acids long. This chain's CDR3 is CASSSAAGGGALDTQYF. CDR3 nucleotide sequence: TGCGCCAGCAGCTCAGCGGCGGGCGGGGGGGCCCTCGATACGCAGTATTTT.

Ten or more counts support this clonotype. The chain recombines TRBV10-2 with TRBJ2-3; 7 bases map to TRBD1. This CDR3 contains 14 residues. Per germline, CDR1 WSHSY and CDR2 SAAADI. V dropped 7 bases and J dropped 4; count of bases not matched to a gene: 8. CDR3 in amino acids: CASTLRQGADTQYF. The DNA for the CDR3 is TGCGCCAGCACTCTCAGACAGGGCGCAGATACGCAGTATTTT.

The chain has TRBV10-3 and TRBJ1-1; a weak D match, TRBD1 (5 bases). CDR3 size: 13 residues. Germline loops: CDR1 ENHRY, CDR2 SYGVKD. V lost 4 bases and J lost 1, with 7 bases in between. CDR3 sequence reads: CAISATENTEAFF. The CDR3 region has the DNA TGTGCCATCAGTGCGACAGAGAACACTGAAGCTTTCTTT.

V is TRBV19 and J is TRBJ2-7; possibly TRBD1 or TRBD2 for D (5 bases each). Germline V lookup: CDR1 LNHDA, CDR2 SQIVND (reference sequence). V lost 4 bases and J lost 0, with 16 bases in between. The CDR3 runs 16 residues. CDR3 nucleotide sequence: TGTGCCAGTAGTACCTGGGACCGGGGATACTCCTACGAGCAGTACTTC. Amino acids: CASSTWDRGYSYEQYF. The full variable domain, in which reference TRBV19 and TRBJ2-7 provide the parts outside the CDR3, is DGGITQSPKYLFRKEGQNVTLSCEQNLNHDAMYWYRQDPGQGLRLIYYSQIVNDFQKGDIAEGYSVSREKKESFPLTVTSAQKNPTAFYLCASSTWDRGYSYEQYFGPGTRLTVT.

A remark on this clonotype: A much more abundant neighbour one base away suggests this may be a read error. The J gene is TRBJ2-1, the V gene TRBV6-2 or TRBV6-3, with D perhaps given as TRBD1 or TRBD2 (5 bases each). Per germline, CDR1 MNHEY and CDR2 SVGEGT. This CDR3 region has 11 residues. The CDR3 reads CACRRGTEQFF. CDR3 bases: TGTGCCTGCAGGAGAGGGACGGAGCAGTTCTTC.

The chain employs TRBV27 and TRBJ2-3; 15 positions agree with TRBD2. Germline CDR1 MNHEY, CDR2 SMNVEV (reference sequence). V shed 4 bases and J 5 bases; nucleotides not matched to a gene: 7. The CDR3 has 17 residues. The CDR3 bases are TGTGCCAGCAGTTCCCGGACTAGCGGGGGGGTAAGAGATACGCAGTATTTT. Amino acid sequence: CASSSRTSGGVRDTQYF.

This clonotype was recorded at least ten times. The chain employs TRBV7-2 and TRBJ2-5; tentatively, D is TRBD2 (6 bases). V was shortened by 0 bases and J by 4 bases, with 9 bases between the two germline ends. The CDR3 spans 14 residues. Germline V gene lookup returns CDR1 SGHTA and CDR2 FQGNSA. The CDR3 spells CASSLAQLAETQYF. The CDR3 DNA follows: TGTGCCAGCAGCTTAGCGCAACTAGCAGAGACCCAGTACTTC. Filled out from reference TRBV7-2 and TRBJ2-5, the complete variable domain reads GAGVSQSPSNKVTEKGKDVELRCDPISGHTALYWYRQSLGQGLEFLIYFQGNSAPDKSGLPSDRFSAERTGGSVSTLTIQRTQQEDSAVYLCASSLAQLAETQYFGPGTRLLVL.

Concerning this clonotype itself: A much larger clone lies a single base off, so this may be a read error. This chain joins TRBV6-5 and TRBJ2-7; tentative D call: TRBD2 (6 bases). V was clipped by 1 base and J by 3 bases, with 13 bases between them. The length of the CDR3 is 15 residues. Germline V gene sequence: CDR1 MNHEY, CDR2 SVGAGI. CDR3 sequence: CASSYYHGGNYEQYF. CDR3 sequence (DNA): TGTGCCAGCAGTTACTACCATGGAGGGAACTACGAGCAGTACTTC.

The chain combines TRBV10-3 with TRBJ1-2; possible D gene TRBD1, 6 bases. The CDR3 has 16 residues. The V end was cut by 3 bases, the J end by 3 bases, with 17 bases between. Germline V lookup: CDR1 ENHRY, CDR2 SYGVKD. The CDR3 DNA reads TGTGCCATCAGTGATGGGATGCGGGGGCTTGACTATGGCTACACCTTC. This sequence encodes CAISDGMRGLDYGYTF.